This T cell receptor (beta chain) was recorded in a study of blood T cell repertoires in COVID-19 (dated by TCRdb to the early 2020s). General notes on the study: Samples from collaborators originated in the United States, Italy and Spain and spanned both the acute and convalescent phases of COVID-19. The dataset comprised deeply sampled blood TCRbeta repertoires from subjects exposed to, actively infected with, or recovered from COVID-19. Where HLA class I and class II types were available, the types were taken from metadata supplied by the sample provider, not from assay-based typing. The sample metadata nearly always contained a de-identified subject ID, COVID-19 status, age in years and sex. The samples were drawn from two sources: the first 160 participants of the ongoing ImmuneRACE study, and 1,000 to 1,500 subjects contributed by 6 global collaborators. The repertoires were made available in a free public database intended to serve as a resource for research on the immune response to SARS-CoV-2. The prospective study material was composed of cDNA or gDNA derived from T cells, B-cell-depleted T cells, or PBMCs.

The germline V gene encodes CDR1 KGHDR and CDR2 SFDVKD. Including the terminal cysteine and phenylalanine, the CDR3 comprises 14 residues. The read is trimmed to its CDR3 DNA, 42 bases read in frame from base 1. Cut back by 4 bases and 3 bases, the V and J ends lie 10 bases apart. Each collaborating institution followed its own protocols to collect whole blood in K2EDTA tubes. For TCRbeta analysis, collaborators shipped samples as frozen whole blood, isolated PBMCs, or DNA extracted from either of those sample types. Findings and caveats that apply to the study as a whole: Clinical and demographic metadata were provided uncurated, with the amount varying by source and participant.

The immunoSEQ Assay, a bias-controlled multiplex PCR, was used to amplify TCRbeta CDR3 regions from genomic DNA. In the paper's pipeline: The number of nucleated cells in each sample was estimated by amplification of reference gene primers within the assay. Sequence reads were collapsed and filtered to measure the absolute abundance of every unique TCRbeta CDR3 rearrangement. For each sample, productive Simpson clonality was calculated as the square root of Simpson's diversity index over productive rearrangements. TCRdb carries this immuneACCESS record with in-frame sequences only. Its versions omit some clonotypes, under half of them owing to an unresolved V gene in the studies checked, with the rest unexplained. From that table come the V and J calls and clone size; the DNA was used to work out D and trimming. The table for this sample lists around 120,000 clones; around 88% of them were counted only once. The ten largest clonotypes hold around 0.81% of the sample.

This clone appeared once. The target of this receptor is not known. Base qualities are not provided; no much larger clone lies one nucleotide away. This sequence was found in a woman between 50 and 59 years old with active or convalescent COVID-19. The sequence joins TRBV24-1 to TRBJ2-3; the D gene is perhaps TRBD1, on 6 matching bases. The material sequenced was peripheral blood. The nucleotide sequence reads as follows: TGTGCCACCAGTGAATCGACAGGAACAGATACGCAGTATTTT. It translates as CATSESTGTDTQYF.